Following are 17 T cell receptor beta chains from one sample sequenced in a study of blood T cell repertoires in COVID-19. The assay was immunoSEQ multiplex PCR, and TCRdb's table has in-frame clones only and misses some. The data hold about 250,000 clones, with 86% observed a single time. The source material was peripheral blood. These receptors all stem from a woman aged 55-69 years who had recovered from COVID-19.

The gene calls are TRBV2 and TRBJ2-5; a weak D match, TRBD2 (5 bases). Germline V gene data show CDR1 as SNHLY and CDR2 as FYNNEI. Between the trimmed V and J ends, which lost 3 bases and 0 bases, there was a span of 11 bases. The CDR3 has 15 amino acids. The CDR3 spells CASSDRPGNQETQYF. For the CDR3, the DNA is TGTGCCAGCAGTGACAGACCCGGGAACCAAGAGACCCAGTACTTC.

The rearrangement links TRBV6-1 to TRBJ2-7; 8 bases line up with TRBD1. The germline CDR1 and CDR2 sequences are MNHNS and SASEGT. The J segment lost 2 bases and the V segment lost 1 base, leaving 1 base of the junction unmatched. The CDR3 is made up of 14 amino acids. DNA for the CDR3: TGTGCCAGCAGTGAAGGGACAGGGACCTACGAGCAGTACTTC. Residues: CASSEGTGTYEQYF.

The rearrangement joins TRBV5-6 to TRBJ2-2; D unresolved. Trimming removed 2 bases at V and 6 bases at J, with 8 bases between. CDR3 length: 13 residues. Germline-derived CDR1 and CDR2 are SGHDT and YYEEEE. The CDR3: CASSFSSAGELFF. In DNA form, the CDR3 reads TGTGCCAGCAGCTTTTCGTCAGCCGGGGAGCTGTTTTTT.

The chain employs TRBV29-1 and TRBJ1-2, with a weak D call TRBD1 (5 bases). Germline V CDR1 and CDR2: SQVTM, ANQGSEA. This CDR3 is built from 14 residues. V lost 6 bases to trimming and J lost 2 bases, with 16 bases between them. CDR3 loop: CSVEGRGNNYGYTF. In DNA form, the CDR3 reads TGCAGCGTGGAGGGACGGGGGAACAACTATGGCTACACCTTC. Full variable domain (outside the CDR3, taken from reference TRBV29-1 and TRBJ1-2): SAVISQKPSRDICQRGTSLTIQCQVDSQVTMMFWYRQQPGQSLTLIATANQGSEATYESGFVIDKFPISRPNLTFSTLTVSNMSPEDSSIYLCSVEGRGNNYGYTFGSGTRLTVV.

CDR3 region: CASSDRTGSETQYF. The CDR3 nucleotides read TGTGCCAGCAGCGACCGGACAGGCTCCGAGACCCAGTACTTC. The genes are TRBV28 and TRBJ2-5; 7 bases are a match to TRBD1. The CDR3 length is 14 residues. Germline lookup yields CDR1 MDHEN and CDR2 SYDVKM. The J segment lost 5 bases and the V segment lost 6 bases, leaving 9 bases of the junction unmatched.

The rearrangement joins TRBV7-2 to TRBJ1-4, with D hard to call. Germline V CDR1 and CDR2: SGHTA, FQGNSA. The V end was cut by 1 base, the J end by 3 bases, with 9 bases between. The CDR3 sequence is 15 residues long. DNA of the CDR3: TGTGCCAGCAGCTTAGGGAGTCGGGCTAATGAAAAACTGTTTTTT. It yields the protein CASSLGSRANEKLFF. The full variable domain, with the rest looked up from reference TRBV7-2 and TRBJ1-4, is GAGVSQSPSNKVTEKGKDVELRCDPISGHTALYWYRQSLGQGLEFLIYFQGNSAPDKSGLPSDRFSAERTGGSVSTLTIQRTQQEDSAVYLCASSLGSRANEKLFFGSGTQLSVL.

The V gene is TRBV28, the J gene TRBJ1-2, with a possible D match to TRBD1 (6 bases). This CDR3 contains 13 residues. Germline assignment: CDR1 MDHEN and CDR2 SYDVKM. V dropped 6 bases and J dropped 6 bases, with 14 bases sitting between them. CDR3 coding DNA: TGTGCCAGCAGGACCGGGACAAACCATGGCTACACCTTC. It encodes CASRTGTNHGYTF.

This sequence joins TRBV19 and TRBJ2-5, with a possible D match to TRBD1 (6 bases). Germline CDR1 and CDR2: LNHDA and SQIVND (reference sequence). CDR3 length: 13 residues. V was trimmed by 5 bases and J by 5 bases, leaving 12 bases between them. This CDR3 is CASSPTGLETQYF. The CDR3 DNA is TGTGCCAGTAGTCCAACAGGGTTGGAGACCCAGTACTTC.

In this sample, this clone turned up once. The chain has TRBV5-4 and TRBJ2-5; 14 bases map to TRBD2. Germline loops: CDR1 SGHNT, CDR2 YYREEE (reference sequence). The CDR3 sequence is 16 residues long. V gave up 3 bases and J gave up 5 bases; unmatched junction bases: 6. The chain's CDR3 is CASSSGTSGGEETQYF. The CDR3 DNA is TGTGCCAGCAGCTCCGGGACTAGCGGGGGAGAGGAGACCCAGTACTTC.

The gene calls are TRBV19 and TRBJ1-1, with no clear D. The CDR3 totals 13 residues. V gave up 5 bases and J gave up 4 bases, with 11 bases separating them. CDR1 is LNHDA, CDR2 SQIVND, per germline (reference sequence). The CDR3 is CASSPLSTTEAFF. In DNA form, the CDR3 reads TGTGCCAGTAGTCCCCTATCCACCACTGAAGCTTTCTTT.

The chain carries TRBV10-3 and TRBJ2-3, with 7 bases fitting TRBD2. The CDR3 contains 16 residues. J gave up 1 base and V 6 bases, and 10 bases lay outside the gene matches. Germline V CDR1 and CDR2: ENHRY, SYGVKD. The CDR3 here is CAIRVEGSGGTDTQYF. DNA of the CDR3: TGTGCCATCAGGGTAGAGGGGAGCGGGGGCACAGATACGCAGTATTTT.

The chain has TRBV5-1 and TRBJ2-7; 8 nucleotides match TRBD1. The ends lost 4 bases at V and 3 bases at J; junction bases unmatched: 6. This CDR3 comprises 14 residues. Germline CDR1 SGHRS, CDR2 YFSETQ. CDR3 sequence: CASSLGQEDYEQYF. The CDR3 region has the DNA TGCGCCAGCAGCCTGGGACAGGAGGACTACGAGCAGTACTTC.

V gene TRBV7-8 combines with J gene TRBJ1-2; D might be TRBD1 (6 bases). Germline CDR1 reads SGHVS; CDR2 reads FQNEAQ. Trimming removed 6 bases from V and 11 bases from J, with 22 bases in between. This CDR3 spans 14 amino acids. The CDR3 nucleotides read TGTGCCAGCAGTCGACTACAGGGTGTCGGGGAGTACACCTTC. Translating it yields CASSRLQGVGEYTF.

V is TRBV11-3 and J is TRBJ1-5, with D possibly matching TRBD1 (5 bases). The CDR3 has 20 residues. Germline V gene sequence: CDR1 SGHNT, CDR2 YENEEA. V gave up 1 base and J gave up 2 bases, with 24 bases separating them. Here the CDR3 reads CASSLVVAGKRWLGNQPQHF. In nucleotides, the CDR3 is TGTGCCAGCAGCTTAGTAGTGGCAGGGAAACGATGGTTGGGCAATCAGCCCCAGCATTTT.

The chain carries TRBV11-2 and TRBJ2-1; 15 nucleotides match TRBD2. The CDR3 is made up of 20 amino acids. The germline V gene has CDR1 SGHAT and CDR2 FQNNGV. The trim removed 0 bases at V and 0 bases at J, leaving 6 bases unmatched. The CDR3, as DNA: TGTGCCAGCAGCTTAGATCCAGGACTAGCGGGGGGGCTCTCCTACAATGAGCAGTTCTTC. It is translated as CASSLDPGLAGGLSYNEQFF. Together with reference TRBV11-2 and TRBJ2-1, the CDR3 gives the full variable domain: EAGVAQSPRYKIIEKRQSVAFWCNPISGHATLYWYQQILGQGPKLLIQFQNNGVVDDSQLPKDRFSAERLKGVDSTLKIQPAKLEDSAVYLCASSLDPGLAGGLSYNEQFFGPGTRLTVL.

V gene TRBV9 combines with J gene TRBJ2-1, with 8 nucleotides matching TRBD2. CDR1 is SGDLS, CDR2 YYNGEE, per germline. The CDR3 is 15 residues long. The V gene end was trimmed by 2 bases and the J gene end by 4 bases; junction bases not matched to a gene: 5. CDR3 bases: TGTGCCAGCAGCGTTTTACGGGGGGGTTACAATGAGCAGTTCTTC. Translating gives CASSVLRGGYNEQFF.

The chain carries TRBV10-3 and TRBJ2-7, with 9 nucleotides matching TRBD1. The length of the CDR3 is 15 residues. V was pared by 4 bases and J by 1 base, with 5 bases of the junction left unmatched. The V gene's germline CDR1 is ENHRY and CDR2 SYGVKD. The DNA for the CDR3 is TGTGCCATCAGTGCGTCCGGACAGGGGTCCTACGAGCAGTACTTC. Translated, it gives CAISASGQGSYEQYF.